The 31 T cell receptor beta chains presented below share a single source sample, sequenced in a study of molecular identifiers for immune sequencing clone quantification (dated by TCRdb to the late 2010s). Libraries were built with PCR. These reads were obtained on an Illumina HiSeq 4000. The public reads were reanalyzed by TCRdb: fastp trimming at Q25, MiXCR alignment, in-frame beta chains only. Rows are combined by CDR3 protein, so each entry shows the most common genes and DNA. Recorded for this sample are approximately 550,000 distinct CDR3 sequences; over 20% of them occurred a single time. About 0.8% of the sample is taken by the ten largest. The sample was naive CD8+ T cells from blood, with Jurkat cell RNA spiked in. The cell subset or site label here, explained by the study, means: FACS-sorted CD8+CD4-CCR7+CD45RA+ naive T cells. Every receptor here comes from a human donor in good health. Some libraries in this study had Jurkat cell RNA spiked in.

A remark on this clonotype: Given a much more abundant clone one base away, this may be a read error. The chain uses TRBV20-1 and TRBJ2-3; 13 bases agree with TRBD2. J was trimmed by 2 bases and V by 6 bases; bases with no gene match: 11. Germline V gene data show CDR1 as DFQATT and CDR2 as SNEGSKA (reference sequence). CDR3 length: 17 residues. The CDR3 DNA reads TGCAGTGCCATTGGACTAGCGGGGGATTACGACACAGATACGCAGTATTTT. Encoded protein: CSAIGLAGDYDTDTQYF.

This clonotype was seen a handful of times. This chain joins TRBV12-3 or TRBV12-4 and TRBJ2-5, with TRBD1 as a possible D gene (5 bases). This CDR3 contains 15 residues. V was shortened by 2 bases and J by 2 bases, with 12 bases between the two germline ends. The CDR3 spells CASSLNPPGQETQYF. In nucleotides, the CDR3 is TGTGCCAGCAGTTTAAATCCTCCAGGGCAAGAGACCCAGTACTTC.

A few counts support this clonotype. The chain's CDR3 is CASSLYGVGNTEAFF. The DNA for the CDR3 is TGTGCCAGCAGCCTCTATGGGGTGGGGAACACTGAAGCTTTCTTT. This sequence joins TRBV28 and TRBJ1-1; D uncertain. The CDR3 spans 15 residues. The V gene's germline CDR1 is MDHEN and CDR2 SYDVKM. V lost 6 bases to trimming and J lost 1 base, with 15 bases between them.

This chain connects TRBV7-8 to TRBJ1-4, with D unclear. Germline V gene lookup returns CDR1 SGHVS and CDR2 FQNEAQ. Trimming removed 2 bases at V and 4 bases at J, with 14 bases between. This CDR3 is 16 amino acids long. The CDR3 spells CASSLYLGSYNEKLFF. The DNA for the CDR3 is TGTGCCAGCAGCTTATATCTGGGGAGCTATAATGAAAAACTGTTTTTT.

This clonotype was counted only a few times. V gene TRBV9 combines with J gene TRBJ2-3, with a possible D match to TRBD1 (7 bases). Trimming stripped 3 bases from V and 1 base from J, with 15 bases between. The CDR3 runs to 16 residues. From germline, CDR1 is SGDLS and CDR2 YYNGEE. The CDR3 DNA is TGTGCCAGCAGCGCCCAGGGGGGCCGGGGCACAGATACGCAGTATTTT. Its translation is CASSAQGGRGTDTQYF.

There are many counts of this clonotype. The chain couples TRBV12-3 or TRBV12-4 to TRBJ1-2; D unclear. The length of the CDR3 is 13 residues. V shed 6 bases and J shed 7 bases, with 15 bases lying between them. CDR3 in amino acids: CASSPGVRSGYTF. In DNA form, the CDR3 reads TGTGCCAGCAGCCCCGGAGTTAGGAGTGGCTACACCTTC.

This clonotype appeared a few times. The V gene is TRBV5-1, the J gene TRBJ2-2; 8 bases agree with TRBD1. The length of the CDR3 is 17 residues. The germline V gene encodes CDR1 SGHRS and CDR2 YFSETQ. Trimming removed 4 bases from V and 6 bases from J; junction bases left unmatched: 14. The CDR3 spells CASSPAGQGAFSGELFF. Written as DNA, the CDR3 is TGCGCCAGCAGCCCTGCGGGCCAGGGGGCGTTTTCCGGGGAGCTGTTTTTT. The full variable domain, in which reference TRBV5-1 and TRBJ2-2 provide the parts outside the CDR3, is KAGVTQTPRYLIKTRGQQVTLSCSPISGHRSVSWYQQTPGQGLQFLFEYFSETQRNKGNFPGRFSGRQFSNSRSEMNVSTLELGDSALYLCASSPAGQGAFSGELFFGEGSRLTVL.

A word on this clonotype: It may be a read error: a sequence one base away is much more abundant. Because the CDR3 is missing its conserved closing phenylalanine or tryptophan, this is likely a read error. CDR3 DNA sequence: TGTGCCAGCAGTGCCGATCAGCCCCAGCATTCT. This gives the protein CASSADQPQHS. V and J are TRBV28 and TRBJ1-5; D is uncertain. V lost 5 bases and J 5 bases, leaving 4 bases between the germline ends. The CDR3 spans 11 residues. Germline V CDR1 and CDR2: MDHEN, SYDVKM.

This clonotype came up many times. The rearrangement joins TRBV5-6 to TRBJ2-3; 7 bases are a match to TRBD2. The CDR3 contains 14 residues. The germline V gene has CDR1 SGHDT and CDR2 YYEEEE. The V and J ends lost 2 bases and 0 bases, in that order; junction bases with no gene match: 0. CDR3 in DNA: TGTGCCAGCAGCTTAGCGGGAAGCACAGATACGCAGTATTTT. This codes for CASSLAGSTDTQYF.

This clonotype was found many times. This chain joins TRBV14 and TRBJ2-5; D call uncertain. The germline V gene encodes CDR1 SGHDN and CDR2 FVKESK. The CDR3 runs 12 residues. Trimming stripped 0 bases from V and 7 bases from J, with 6 bases between. In DNA, the CDR3 is TGTGCCAGCAGCCAAGAGAAGAGGACCCAGTACTTC. Translation: CASSQEKRTQYF.

This clonotype was counted only a few times. The gene calls are TRBV27 and TRBJ2-7, with 7 bases that match TRBD1. The CDR3 spans 15 residues. V gave up 3 bases and J gave up 4 bases; unmatched junction bases: 9. Germline lookup yields CDR1 MNHEY and CDR2 SMNVEV (reference sequence). The DNA for the CDR3 is TGTGCCAGCAGTTTTAAGGGGGCGGGTTCGTACGAGCAGTACTTC. As protein: CASSFKGAGSYEQYF.

This clonotype occurred a few times. This rearrangement joins TRBV9 to TRBJ2-5, with D perhaps matching TRBD2 (5 bases). Trimming removed 3 bases from V and 5 bases from J, with 14 bases in between. The CDR3 runs 14 residues. Germline CDR1 is SGDLS and CDR2 is YYNGEE. The DNA of the CDR3 is TGTGCCAGCAGCGCCCCGGGATTTCCGGAGACCCAGTACTTC. It translates to CASSAPGFPETQYF.

This clonotype has a count of ten or more. V usage is TRBV7-6 and J usage is TRBJ2-7, with 11 bases that match TRBD1. The CDR3 extends over 15 amino acids. Germline V gives CDR1 SGHVS, CDR2 FNYEAQ. The V segment lost 5 bases and the J segment 3 bases; nucleotides outside the gene matches: 6. This chain's CDR3 is CASSPGTGGLYEQYF. For the CDR3, the DNA is TGTGCCAGCAGCCCGGGGACAGGGGGACTCTACGAGCAGTACTTC. Looking up the rest from reference TRBV7-6 and TRBJ2-7 gives the full variable domain: GAGVSQSPRYKVTKRGQDVALRCDPISGHVSLYWYRQALGQGPEFLTYFNYEAQQDKSGLPNDRFSAERPEGSISTLTIQRTEQRDSAMYRCASSPGTGGLYEQYFGPGTRLTVT.

This clonotype occurred many times. The rearrangement uses TRBV29-1 and TRBJ1-1, with TRBD1 identical over 9 bases. CDR1 and CDR2 from the germline V gene are SQVTM and ANQGSEA. V shed 0 bases, J shed 6 bases, and the junction held 8 bases outside the gene matches. The CDR3 spans 15 residues. DNA of the CDR3: TGCAGCGTTGAAGATCTTAGGACAGGGGTTCCTGAAGCTTTCTTT. Translated, it gives CSVEDLRTGVPEAFF.

This clonotype has just a few counts. This rearrangement joins TRBV19 to TRBJ2-1; 13 positions agree with TRBD2. The V gene end was trimmed by 0 bases and the J gene end by 3 bases; junction bases not matched to a gene: 11. Germline V gives CDR1 LNHDA, CDR2 SQIVND (reference sequence). The CDR3 consists of 20 residues. This chain's CDR3 is CASSIDKGLAGARSYNEQFF. Written as DNA, the CDR3 is TGTGCCAGTAGTATAGATAAAGGACTAGCGGGAGCACGGAGCTACAATGAGCAGTTCTTC.

This clonotype was observed a few times. The chain has TRBV18 and TRBJ2-7; 8 nucleotides agree with TRBD1. Germline CDR1 reads KGHSH; CDR2 reads LQKENI. Trimming removed 0 bases from V and 9 bases from J; junction bases left unmatched: 13. This CDR3 is built from 16 residues. The CDR3 sequence is CASSPPPGQDLGWQYF. In nucleotides, the CDR3 is TGTGCCAGCTCACCACCGCCGGGACAGGACCTTGGGTGGCAGTACTTC.

About this clonotype itself: Its ends do not fully match the called genes, so a read error is possible. J is TRBJ2-5 and V is TRBV12-3 or TRBV12-4, with D maybe TRBD2 (6 bases). This CDR3 has 16 amino acids. CDR3 in amino acids: CACSLLGARGPETQYF. CDR3 DNA sequence: TGTGCCTGCAGTCTATTAGGGGCGCGGGGCCCAGAGACCCAGTACTTC.

This clonotype was found a few times. The chain carries TRBV25-1 and TRBJ1-1, with 9 bases fitting TRBD1. The CDR3 has 15 amino acids. Germline lookup yields CDR1 MGHDK and CDR2 SYGVNS. With V trimmed by 8 bases and J by 0 bases, 7 bases remained unmatched. CDR3 protein: CASSSGTGLNTEAFF. The CDR3 nucleotides read TGTGCCAGCTCATCCGGGACAGGGTTGAACACTGAAGCTTTCTTT.

This clonotype was counted many times. CDR3 residues: CAWSVPRGNSYEQYF. CDR3 DNA: TGTGCCTGGAGTGTACCACGGGGGAACTCCTACGAGCAGTACTTC. This chain links TRBV30 with TRBJ2-7; maybe TRBD2 (6 bases). CDR1 is GTSNPN and CDR2 is SVGIG in the germline V gene (reference sequence). The CDR3 contains 15 residues. The V gene lost 0 bases and the J gene lost 0 bases, with 12 bases spanning the gap. The variable domain in full, completed from reference TRBV30 and TRBJ2-7, reads SQTIHQWPATLVQPVGSPLSLECTVEGTSNPNLYWYRQAAGRGLQLLFYSVGIGQISSEVPQNLSASRPQDRQFILSSKKLLLSDSGFYLCAWSVPRGNSYEQYFGPGTRLTVT.

The V gene is TRBV28, the J gene TRBJ2-1; a weak D match, TRBD2 (5 bases). From germline, CDR1 is MDHEN and CDR2 SYDVKM. V dropped 6 bases and J dropped 10 bases, with 25 bases sitting between them. The CDR3 has 16 amino acids. The CDR3 nucleotides are TGTGCCAGCAGCCACCCTAGAGGGCCGAGCTCCTACGAGCAGTTCTTC. Amino acid sequence: CASSHPRGPSSYEQFF.

There are many counts of this clonotype. The chain joins TRBV20-1 to TRBJ2-2; 7 nucleotides agree with TRBD2. Germline trimming cut 3 bases from V and 4 bases from J; bases unmatched to any gene: 14. The CDR3 has 17 amino acids. The germline CDR1 and CDR2 sequences are DFQATT and SNEGSKA (reference sequence). CDR3 sequence: CSASHYMGGSSTGELFF. The CDR3 DNA sequence: TGCAGTGCTAGTCATTACATGGGGGGGAGTAGCACCGGGGAGCTGTTTTTT.

Here the CDR3 DNA reads TGTGCCAGCAGCTCCGACCTCGAGACACTGAACACCGGGGAGCTGTTTTTT. Translation gives CASSSDLETLNTGELFF. The chain carries TRBV7-6 and TRBJ2-2, with D unclear. Germline V gene sequence: CDR1 SGHVS, CDR2 FNYEAQ. The CDR3 length is 17 residues. Trimming cost V 4 bases and J 1 base, with 16 bases left between them.

Of note for this clonotype: One end of the junction varies from germline; a read error may be responsible. The J gene is TRBJ2-6, the V gene TRBV12-3 or TRBV12-4; 14 positions agree with TRBD2. The CDR3 runs to 21 residues. The CDR3 sequence: CASSSRGLAGGLFSGANVPTF. DNA of the CDR3: TGTGCCAGCAGTTCTCGCGGACTAGCGGGGGGCCTTTTCTCTGGGGCCAACGTCCCGACTTTC.

The CDR3 loop is CASSLLASGSLDGYEQYF. Here the CDR3 DNA reads TGTGCCAGCAGTTTATTGGCTAGCGGGAGTCTGGACGGTTACGAGCAGTACTTC. This rearrangement joins TRBV27 to TRBJ2-7; 10 positions match TRBD2. Germline loops: CDR1 MNHEY, CDR2 SMNVEV (reference sequence). V gave up 1 base and J gave up 4 bases; unmatched junction bases: 13. The CDR3 is 18 residues long.

This clonotype has only a few counts. This chain uses TRBV5-3 with TRBJ1-4, with 10 bases lining up with TRBD1. TRBV5-3 has ORF status, its function being uncertain. The CDR3 is 15 residues long. With 8 bases clipped from V and 7 bases from J, the junction kept 11 bases outside the gene matches. DNA for the CDR3: TGTGCCAGCACCCAAACCGGGACAGGGGTTGAAAAACTGTTTTTT. It is translated as CASTQTGTGVEKLFF.

For this clonotype: The CDR3 does not end in the conserved phenylalanine or tryptophan, so this is likely a read error. The V call is TRBV28, the J call TRBJ2-7; D unclear. V lost 6 bases and J 2 bases, leaving 8 bases between the germline ends. The CDR3 length is 12 residues. CDR1 and CDR2 (germline): MDHEN, SYDVKM. The CDR3 loop reads CASSQEAYEQYL. CDR3 in DNA: TGTGCCAGCAGCCAAGAAGCCTACGAGCAGTACCTC.

This clonotype was seen only once. At one of its ends the junction is not consistent with the germline gene, which may arise from a read error. J is TRBJ1-2 and V is TRBV3-1; D might be TRBD1 (6 bases). The CDR3 covers 16 residues. CDR1 and CDR2 from the germline V gene are LGHDT and YNNKEL (reference sequence). In DNA, the CDR3 is TGTGCCAGCAGCACCCCAAGGCAGGGGCACAACTATGGCTGCACCTTC. Residues: CASSTPRQGHNYGCTF.

This clonotype was seen just once. A much larger clone lies a single base off, so this may be a read error. The chain links TRBV5-3 to TRBJ2-3; either TRBD1 or TRBD2 may fit D (7 bases each). TRBV5-3 is given ORF status, its function remaining uncertain. This CDR3 comprises 15 residues. CDR3 DNA sequence: TGTGCCAGCAGCCCCAGGGGGGGGCTCACAGATAAGCAGTATTTT. Protein product: CASSPRGGLTDKQYF.

J is TRBJ2-7 and V is TRBV30; D is ambiguous. This CDR3 contains 14 residues. The germline gives CDR1 GTSNPN, CDR2 SVGIG (reference sequence). V shed 2 bases and J shed 1 base, with 12 bases lying between them. CDR3 DNA: TGTGCCTGGAGTCCATGGGGTTTATCCTACGAGCAGTACTTC. This codes for CAWSPWGLSYEQYF.

This clonotype was counted a few times. A read error is possible here, since a much larger clone lies one base away. Without the conserved terminal phenylalanine or tryptophan, this CDR3 likely stems from a read error. This chain links TRBV29-1 with TRBJ1-1; 8 nucleotides line up with TRBD1. CDR3 length: 12 residues. V dropped 6 bases and J dropped 6; count of bases not matched to a gene: 6. Germline V gene sequence: CDR1 SQVTM, CDR2 ANQGSEA. CDR3 coding DNA: TGCAGCGTAGCACAGGGGGGCCCTGAAGCTTTCTCT. Encoded protein: CSVAQGGPEAFS.

About this clonotype: The CDR3 does not end in the conserved phenylalanine or tryptophan, so this is likely a read error. The chain carries TRBV10-3 and TRBJ2-7; 9 bases line up with TRBD2. The V gene end was trimmed by 0 bases and the J gene end by 4 bases; junction bases not matched to a gene: 4. The CDR3 runs to 15 residues. Germline V lookup: CDR1 ENHRY, CDR2 SYGVKD. CDR3 sequence: CAISESLSGSYEQYS. CDR3 coding DNA: TGTGCCATCAGTGAGTCCCTTAGCGGGAGTTACGAGCAGTACTCC.